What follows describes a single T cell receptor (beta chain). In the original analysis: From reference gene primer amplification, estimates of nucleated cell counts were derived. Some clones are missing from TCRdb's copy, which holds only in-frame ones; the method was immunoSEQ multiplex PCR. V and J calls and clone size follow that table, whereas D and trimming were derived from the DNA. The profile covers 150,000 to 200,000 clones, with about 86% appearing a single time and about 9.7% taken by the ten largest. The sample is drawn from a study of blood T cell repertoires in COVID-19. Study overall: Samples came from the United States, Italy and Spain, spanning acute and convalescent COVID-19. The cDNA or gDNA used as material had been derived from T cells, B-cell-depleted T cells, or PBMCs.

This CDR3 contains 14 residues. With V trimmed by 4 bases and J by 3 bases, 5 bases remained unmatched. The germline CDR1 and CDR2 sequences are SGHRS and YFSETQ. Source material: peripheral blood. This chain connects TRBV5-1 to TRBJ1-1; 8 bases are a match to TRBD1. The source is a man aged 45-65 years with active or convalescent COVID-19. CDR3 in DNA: TGCGCCAGCAGCCGGACAGGGCGGGACACTGAAGCTTTCTTT. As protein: CASSRTGRDTEAFF.